The T cell receptor beta chain under discussion was sequenced for a study of shared clonotypes between healthy human individuals. On the study more broadly: CD4 naive cells filled three plates per donor, CD4 memory three, CD8 naive two and CD8 memory one. The study's findings and limits: Sampling covered blood only; tissue repertoires likely differ. A generally larger estimated richness was seen in naive subsets than in memory subsets.

Of note for this clone: Its matching antigen is unknown.

The CDR3 is 16 amino acids. Between the trimmed V and J ends, which lost 1 base and 0 bases, there was a span of 13 bases. CDR1 MGHRA and CDR2 YSYEKL come from the germline V gene. CD45RA-negative memory and CD45RA+ naive subsets were split from the CD4+ cells. Generated by immunoSEQ multiplex PCR, the TCRdb table keeps only in-frame clones and is missing some. The table records about 2.5 million clones, less than 95% of them present only once. This TCR derives from a young man in good health. Some clones in this sample may be carry-over from other donors' samples. The sample consisted of naive CD4+ T cells from PBMCs. Described subset: CD45RA+ positively selected. The chain has TRBV4-1 and TRBJ2-7, with D perhaps matching TRBD2 (6 bases). As DNA, the CDR3 is TGCGCCAGCAGCCAAGGCCTTAGCGGAGTCTCCTACGAGCAGTACTTC. The encoded protein is CASSQGLSGVSYEQYF.